Sequencing of this T cell receptor (beta chain) was carried out in a study of blood T cell repertoires in COVID-19. Looking at the study overall: COVID-19 samples, acute and convalescent, were from the United States, Italy and Spain. T cells, B-cell-depleted T cells, or PBMCs provided the cDNA or gDNA that served as material.

This CDR3 is 12 amino acids long. V lost 5 bases to trimming and J lost 4 bases, with 8 bases between them. Germline lookup yields CDR1 SGHVS and CDR2 FQNEAQ. Per the study methods: It was from reference gene primer amplification that nucleated cell counts were estimated. Only in-frame clones appear in the TCRdb table, and some are missing; sequencing was by immunoSEQ multiplex PCR. That table gives V, J and clone size, and the DNA gave D and trimming. The table shows more than 150,000 clones, with around 91% occurring only once. The sequence was obtained from a woman aged 40 to 49 with acute or convalescent COVID-19. This chain uses TRBV7-8 with TRBJ1-2; D gene ambiguous. Sequences were obtained from peripheral blood. CDR3 loop: CASSGPFYGYTF. The DNA for the CDR3 is TGTGCCAGCAGCGGGCCTTTCTATGGCTACACCTTC.